These T cell receptor beta chains were read from a single sample in a study of CD8+CD57+ T cells in acquired aplastic anemia. TCRdb passed the reads through MiXCR, listing each CDR3 protein once. Of 100,000 to 150,000 distinct CDR3 sequences in the sample, approximately 40% were seen once. The sample was sorted CD4+, CD8+, or CD8+CD57+ T cells (not recorded which) from PBMCs. Receptors were obtained from a human donor with aplastic anemia. Each CDR3 is given with its conserved first and last residue. The order of the fields is clone size, V gene, J gene, D gene, CDR3 DNA, CDR3 protein. A D gene is named only where the DNA matches it firmly. Size is omitted from some rows. Given values are once, few, many or a class for expanded clones.

clone size: many; V gene: TRBV7-2; J gene: TRBJ2-2; D gene: TRBD2; CDR3 DNA: TGTGCCAGCAGCTTAGCGGCACTAGCGGGCAACACCGGGGAGCTGTTTTTT; CDR3 protein: CASSLAALAGNTGELFF
clone size: many; V gene: TRBV20-1; J gene: TRBJ2-3; D gene: TRBD2; CDR3 DNA: TGCAGTGCCGGCGGGGGGGGACGGATTTTCACAGATACGCAGTATTTT; CDR3 protein: CSAGGGGRIFTDTQYF
clone size: few; V gene: TRBV3-1; J gene: TRBJ2-5; D gene: .; CDR3 DNA: TGTGCCAGCAGCCCACCGGGACATTTTTCCGAAGAGACCCAGTACTTC; CDR3 protein: CASSPPGHFSEETQYF
clone size: many; V gene: TRBV7-9; J gene: TRBJ2-3; D gene: .; CDR3 DNA: TGTGCCAGCAGCAGGGGAGATACGCAGTATTTT; CDR3 protein: CASSRGDTQYF
clone size: many; V gene: TRBV5-8; J gene: TRBJ1-2; D gene: TRBD1; CDR3 DNA: TGTGCCAGCAGCTCAAACGGACAGGGTTATTATGGCTACACCTTC; CDR3 protein: CASSSNGQGYYGYTF
clone size: .; V gene: TRBV24-1; J gene: TRBJ1-6; D gene: .; CDR3 DNA: TGTGCCACCAGTGATCGGGGGGATTCACCCCTCCACTTT; CDR3 protein: CATSDRGDSPLHF
clone size: .; V gene: TRBV20-1; J gene: TRBJ2-5; D gene: .; CDR3 DNA: TGCAGTGCTAGAGATGGTCGGACCCTAGAAGAGACCCAGTACTTC; CDR3 protein: CSARDGRTLEETQYF
clone size: many; V gene: TRBV9; J gene: TRBJ2-3; D gene: TRBD2; CDR3 DNA: TGTGCCAGCAGCGTCAGAGCGGGGGGGAGCACAGATACGCAGTATTTT; CDR3 protein: CASSVRAGGSTDTQYF
clone size: few; V gene: TRBV25-1; J gene: TRBJ1-2; D gene: .; CDR3 DNA: TGTGCCAGCAGTTCCCTAACAGGGAGGCGACATGGCTACACCTTC; CDR3 protein: CASSSLTGRRHGYTF
clone size: .; V gene: TRBV7-9; J gene: TRBJ2-7; D gene: .; CDR3 DNA: TGTGCCAGCAGCCCCGAGCAGTACTTC; CDR3 protein: CASSPEQYF
clone size: few; V gene: TRBV7-2; J gene: TRBJ1-2; D gene: .; CDR3 DNA: TGTGCCAGCAGCTTAGGTCCGGGACTTTTCTATGGCTACACCTTC; CDR3 protein: CASSLGPGLFYGYTF
clone size: .; V gene: TRBV24-1; J gene: TRBJ1-3; D gene: .; CDR3 DNA: TGTGCCACCAGTGATCCGAACTCTGGAAACACCATATATTTT; CDR3 protein: CATSDPNSGNTIYF
clone size: many; V gene: TRBV6-5; J gene: TRBJ1-4; D gene: .; CDR3 DNA: TGTGCCAGCAGTTACAGGAGGGGGAGGAGTGAAAAACTGTTTTTT; CDR3 protein: CASSYRRGRSEKLFF
clone size: many; V gene: TRBV19; J gene: TRBJ1-1; D gene: .; CDR3 DNA: TGTGCCAGTAGTATACCCAGGAACACTGAAGCTTTCTTT; CDR3 protein: CASSIPRNTEAFF
clone size: .; V gene: TRBV10-1; J gene: TRBJ2-3; D gene: .; CDR3 DNA: TGCGCCAGCAGTGAGGGGGTCGCTAGCACAGATACGCAGTATTTT; CDR3 protein: CASSEGVASTDTQYF
clone size: many; V gene: TRBV5-1; J gene: TRBJ2-1; D gene: TRBD2; CDR3 DNA: TGCGCCAGCAGCTCTAGCGGGGAGAGCTCCTACAATGAGCAGTTCTTC; CDR3 protein: CASSSSGESSYNEQFF
clone size: many; V gene: TRBV5-1; J gene: TRBJ1-3; D gene: .; CDR3 DNA: TGCGCCAGCAGCTTGGAGGCAGCCTCTGGAAACACCATATATTTT; CDR3 protein: CASSLEAASGNTIYF
clone size: few; V gene: TRBV3-1; J gene: TRBJ1-4; D gene: .; CDR3 DNA: TGTGCCAGCAGCCAAGATCCCGGACGTCGATCGGAAAAACTGTTTTTT; CDR3 protein: CASSQDPGRRSEKLFF
clone size: many; V gene: TRBV14; J gene: TRBJ2-1; D gene: .; CDR3 DNA: TGTGCCAGCAGCCATGTGAACTGGGTCTCCTACAATGAGCAGTTCTTC; CDR3 protein: CASSHVNWVSYNEQFF
clone size: medium-sized; V gene: TRBV10-2; J gene: TRBJ1-6; D gene: .; CDR3 DNA: TGCGCCAGCCTCGAGGCAGGGGCCCTTCAGTCCCTCCACTTT; CDR3 protein: CASLEAGALQSLHF
clone size: many; V gene: TRBV19; J gene: TRBJ1-1; D gene: .; CDR3 DNA: TGTGCCAGTAGTAGGGAGGGGATGAACACTGAAGCTTTCTTT; CDR3 protein: CASSREGMNTEAFF
clone size: many; V gene: TRBV29-1; J gene: TRBJ1-2; D gene: .; CDR3 DNA: TGCAGCGTCCGGCTCGTAGCGCAGGATGGCTACACCTTC; CDR3 protein: CSVRLVAQDGYTF
clone size: .; V gene: TRBV20-1; J gene: TRBJ1-4; D gene: TRBD1; CDR3 DNA: TGCAGTGCTAGTAAGGAGGGGGCCGGTGAAAAACTGTTTTTT; CDR3 protein: CSASKEGAGEKLFF
clone size: once; V gene: TRBV19; J gene: TRBJ1-1; D gene: .; CDR3 DNA: TGTGCCAGTAGCCTGGAAGGAGGGGCTTTCTTT; CDR3 protein: CASSLEGGAFF
clone size: .; V gene: TRBV5-4; J gene: TRBJ2-5; D gene: TRBD2; CDR3 DNA: TGTGCCAGCAGCTTGGATGGCGGGGGGTTTAAAGAGACCCAGTACTTC; CDR3 protein: CASSLDGGGFKETQYF
clone size: .; V gene: TRBV10-3; J gene: TRBJ1-2; D gene: .; CDR3 DNA: TGTGCCATCCGAGGGACGGTGTCCTATGGCTACACCTTC; CDR3 protein: CAIRGTVSYGYTF
clone size: many; V gene: TRBV20-1; J gene: TRBJ1-1; D gene: .; CDR3 DNA: TGCAGTGCTAGACAACGGCAGGGGTGGACTGAAGCTTTCTTT; CDR3 protein: CSARQRQGWTEAFF
clone size: .; V gene: TRBV10-3; J gene: TRBJ2-7; D gene: .; CDR3 DNA: TGTGCCATCAGTCCAGGCCGCGCGGGATCCTACGAGCAGTACTTC; CDR3 protein: CAISPGRAGSYEQYF
clone size: many; V gene: TRBV20-1; J gene: TRBJ2-5; D gene: .; CDR3 DNA: TGCAGTGCTACCACAGGGACAAGGGCAGAGACCCAGTACTTC; CDR3 protein: CSATTGTRAETQYF
clone size: .; V gene: TRBV20-1; J gene: TRBJ2-3; D gene: .; CDR3 DNA: TGCAGTGCTAGAGAGGGGGGCGCAGATACGCAGTATTTT; CDR3 protein: CSAREGGADTQYF
clone size: .; V gene: TRBV25-1; J gene: TRBJ2-1; D gene: .; CDR3 DNA: TGTGCCAGCAGTGCCCAGTTTTTCCAGCAGTTCTTC; CDR3 protein: CASSAQFFQQFF
clone size: many; V gene: TRBV7-8; J gene: TRBJ1-2; D gene: .; CDR3 DNA: TGTGCCAGCAGCTCCGACAGGTCAATCCTCTATAACTATGGCTACACCTTC; CDR3 protein: CASSSDRSILYNYGYTF
clone size: .; V gene: TRBV4-2; J gene: TRBJ2-1; D gene: TRBD2; CDR3 DNA: TGTGCCAGCAGCCCTCGGGGGGCGGGGGGGGCCTACAATGAGCAGTTCTTC; CDR3 protein: CASSPRGAGGAYNEQFF
clone size: many; V gene: TRBV4-3; J gene: TRBJ1-1; D gene: .; CDR3 DNA: TGCGCCAGCAGCCAAGAAAACCGGGGATTCACTGAAGCTTTCTTT; CDR3 protein: CASSQENRGFTEAFF
clone size: .; V gene: TRBV20-1; J gene: TRBJ1-1; D gene: .; CDR3 DNA: TGCAGTTGGAGTCAGTCGAACACTGAAGCTTTCTTT; CDR3 protein: CSWSQSNTEAFF
clone size: .; V gene: TRBV7-4; J gene: TRBJ1-1; D gene: .; CDR3 DNA: TGTGCCAGCAGCCCCAGAGGGGGTGCGAACACTGAAGCTTTCTTT; CDR3 protein: CASSPRGGANTEAFF
clone size: .; V gene: TRBV25-1; J gene: TRBJ2-5; D gene: .; CDR3 DNA: TGTGCCAGCAGAGGGTCGGGACGGGGGCAGGAGACCCAGTACTTC; CDR3 protein: CASRGSGRGQETQYF
clone size: many; V gene: TRBV12-3/TRBV12-4; J gene: TRBJ2-1; D gene: .; CDR3 DNA: TGTGCCAGCAGGGGGTTAACAGGGCTCAGCGAGCAGTTCTTC; CDR3 protein: CASRGLTGLSEQFF
clone size: many; V gene: TRBV2; J gene: TRBJ1-3; D gene: .; CDR3 DNA: TGTGCCAGCTGTTCCAGGGTTACGGCTGGAAACACCATATATTTT; CDR3 protein: CASCSRVTAGNTIYF
clone size: .; V gene: TRBV20-1; J gene: TRBJ1-1; D gene: .; CDR3 DNA: TGCAGTGCTAGAGATCTTTTAGGTGACACTGAAGCTTTCTTT; CDR3 protein: CSARDLLGDTEAFF
clone size: .; V gene: TRBV7-6; J gene: TRBJ1-2; D gene: .; CDR3 DNA: TGTGCCAGCAGCTCCGGGACGGACTATGGCTACACCTTC; CDR3 protein: CASSSGTDYGYTF
clone size: many; V gene: TRBV20-1; J gene: TRBJ1-1; D gene: .; CDR3 DNA: TGCAGTGCTAGAGATCCAGGGTACACTGAAGCTTTCTTT; CDR3 protein: CSARDPGYTEAFF
clone size: .; V gene: TRBV24-1; J gene: TRBJ2-2; D gene: .; CDR3 DNA: TGTGCCACCAGTGAAGGCTACCAGGAGAACACCGGGGAGCTGTTTTTT; CDR3 protein: CATSEGYQENTGELFF
clone size: .; V gene: TRBV7-2; J gene: TRBJ2-4; D gene: .; CDR3 DNA: TGTGCCAGCAGTGAAGGGAACATTCAGTACTTC; CDR3 protein: CASSEGNIQYF
clone size: .; V gene: TRBV15; J gene: TRBJ2-6; D gene: .; CDR3 DNA: TGTGCCACCAGCAGAGCAGTCTCTGGGGCCAACGCCCTGACTTTC; CDR3 protein: CATSRAVSGANALTF
clone size: .; V gene: TRBV20-1; J gene: TRBJ2-1; D gene: .; CDR3 DNA: TGCAGTGCAGGTAACAATGAGCAGTTCTTC; CDR3 protein: CSAGNNEQFF
clone size: .; V gene: TRBV7-9; J gene: TRBJ2-7; D gene: .; CDR3 DNA: TGTGCCAGCAGCTTGGGTGAACTATCGGACGAGCAGTACTTC; CDR3 protein: CASSLGELSDEQYF
clone size: .; V gene: TRBV2; J gene: TRBJ2-5; D gene: .; CDR3 DNA: TGTGCCAGCAGTGAATTATGGGGGACCCAGTACTTC; CDR3 protein: CASSELWGTQYF
clone size: once; V gene: TRBV5-6; J gene: TRBJ1-1; D gene: .; CDR3 DNA: TGTGCCAGCAGCCACAACGACACAGGGCCCACTGAAGCTTTCTTT; CDR3 protein: CASSHNDTGPTEAFF
clone size: .; V gene: TRBV3-1; J gene: TRBJ2-1; D gene: .; CDR3 DNA: TGTGCCGGCAGCCTTTACAACAATGAGCAGTTCTTC; CDR3 protein: CAGSLYNNEQFF
clone size: .; V gene: TRBV2; J gene: TRBJ1-2; D gene: TRBD1; CDR3 DNA: TGTGCCAGTAGTATAGCGGCAGGGGGCGGCTACACCTTC; CDR3 protein: CASSIAAGGGYTF
clone size: .; V gene: TRBV7-2; J gene: TRBJ2-7; D gene: TRBD1; CDR3 DNA: TGTGCCAGCAGTGTGGACAGGAACTCCTACGAGCAGTACTTC; CDR3 protein: CASSVDRNSYEQYF
clone size: many; V gene: TRBV11-1; J gene: TRBJ1-6; D gene: .; CDR3 DNA: TGTGCCAGCAGCTTCGGCCAGGAGGGTAATTCACCCCTCCACTTT; CDR3 protein: CASSFGQEGNSPLHF
clone size: .; V gene: TRBV29-1; J gene: TRBJ2-2; D gene: TRBD2; CDR3 DNA: TGCAGCGTTGTTTTTAGCGGGAGGGGAACCGGGGAGCTGTTTTTT; CDR3 protein: CSVVFSGRGTGELFF
clone size: many; V gene: TRBV2; J gene: TRBJ2-7; D gene: TRBD1; CDR3 DNA: TGTGCCAGCGGGGGCAGGGGGCTTACAATTCCTTCCGAGCAGTACTTC; CDR3 protein: CASGGRGLTIPSEQYF
clone size: .; V gene: TRBV7-3; J gene: TRBJ2-3; D gene: .; CDR3 DNA: TGTCCCAGCAGCTTTGACCGCTCCTCGCCAGATACGCAGTATTTT; CDR3 protein: CPSSFDRSSPDTQYF
clone size: many; V gene: TRBV4-1; J gene: TRBJ1-4; D gene: .; CDR3 DNA: TGCGCCAGCAGCCAAGTCGGTGCAGGGGTCGGAGAAAAACTGTTTTTT; CDR3 protein: CASSQVGAGVGEKLFF
clone size: few; V gene: TRBV4-1; J gene: TRBJ1-4; D gene: .; CDR3 DNA: TGCGCCAGCAGCCGGAAGGGCCCAGGGGAAGACTCCAAGGAAAAACTGTTTTTT; CDR3 protein: CASSRKGPGEDSKEKLFF